These 22 T cell receptor beta chains originate from one sample sequenced in a study of vaccination and CD4 T cells after COVID-19. Their antigens are not known. The assay that was used to sequence DNA from cultured CD4+ T cells was the Oncomine TCR Beta short-read assay. TCRdb fed the PCR reads into MiXCR, producing one record per CDR3 protein. The repertoire has over 14,000 distinct CDR3 sequences, around 60% of them found once; the top ten carry approximately 19%. Treatment given: roughly 10-day PBMC culture with coronavirus spike peptide pools or control peptides (ViraFEST assay). The sample taken for sequencing was CD4+ T cells from blood, cultured in vitro. The source is a human donor who had recovered from COVID-19.

The V gene is TRBV20-1, the J gene TRBJ1-2; D is possibly TRBD1 (5 bases). Per germline, CDR1 DFQATT and CDR2 SNEGSKA (reference sequence). This CDR3 comprises 14 residues. The V end was cut by 5 bases, the J end by 2 bases, with 15 bases between. The CDR3 DNA is TGCAGTGCTGGAGGGGCGGGGGGGAACTATGGCTACACCTTC. Its protein product is CSAGGAGGNYGYTF.

The chain is built from TRBV20-1 and TRBJ1-4, with a possible D match to TRBD1 (5 bases). The germline V and J ends were trimmed by 5 bases and 10 bases, with 17 bases remaining between them. The germline gives CDR1 DFQATT, CDR2 SNEGSKA (reference sequence). This CDR3 comprises 13 residues. The CDR3 is CSASSGSRGKLFF. CDR3 sequence (DNA): TGCAGTGCTTCTTCGGGGTCGAGGGGAAAACTGTTTTTT.

Points on this clonotype: One junction end disagrees with the germline gene, perhaps due to a read error. This chain connects TRBV2 to TRBJ1-1; possible D gene TRBD1, 6 bases. Germline V lookup: CDR1 SNHLY, CDR2 FYNNEI. This CDR3 spans 15 amino acids. CDR3 sequence: CASREGVTGITEAFF. CDR3 in DNA: TGTGCCAGCAGGGAAGGAGTGACAGGTATCACTGAAGCTTTCTTT. Using reference TRBV2 and TRBJ1-1 for the parts outside the CDR3, the full variable domain is EPEVTQTPSHQVTQMGQEVILRCVPISNHLYFYWYRQILGQKVEFLVSFYNNEISEKSEIFDDQFSVERPDGSNFTLKIRSTKLEDSAMYFCASREGVTGITEAFFGQGTRLTVV.

The rearrangement uses TRBV20-1 and TRBJ1-4; D might be TRBD1 (5 bases). The germline V gene encodes CDR1 DFQATT and CDR2 SNEGSKA (reference sequence). V lost 7 bases and J lost 8, with 23 bases in between. The CDR3 has 15 residues. The CDR3 DNA sequence: TGCAGTGGAAGGCAGGGAGGTCACCTTGACGAAAAACTGTTTTTT. Amino acids: CSGRQGGHLDEKLFF.

The chain couples TRBV12-3 or TRBV12-4 to TRBJ1-5; D not certain. This CDR3 has 13 residues. V shed 6 bases and J shed 1 base, with 7 bases lying between them. The CDR3 bases are TGTGCCAGCAGAGTAGGGAGCAATCAGCCCCAGCATTTT. Its translation is CASRVGSNQPQHF.

The V call is TRBV20-1, the J call TRBJ2-3, with 7 bases identical to TRBD1. Germline values: CDR1 DFQATT, CDR2 SNEGSKA (reference sequence). V shed 1 base and J 2 bases; nucleotides not matched to a gene: 6. The CDR3 length is 15 residues. The CDR3 spells CSARVGQVITDTQYF. The CDR3 DNA sequence: TGCAGTGCTAGAGTTGGACAGGTGATCACAGATACGCAGTATTTT.

This clonotype was picked up a small number of times. This chain joins TRBV15 and TRBJ2-1; 8 bases fit TRBD2. Germline V gives CDR1 LNHNV, CDR2 YYDKDF (reference sequence). CDR3 length equals 17 residues. V was pared by 3 bases and J by 5 bases, with 12 bases of the junction left unmatched. The CDR3 protein is CATSRAPSGREDNEQFF. The CDR3 nucleotides are TGTGCCACCAGCAGGGCCCCTTCGGGGCGGGAGGACAATGAGCAGTTCTTC.

V and J are TRBV20-1 and TRBJ2-1; 9 nucleotides align to TRBD2. V was pared by 5 bases and J by 15 bases, with 17 bases of the junction left unmatched. This CDR3 contains 14 residues. From germline, CDR1 is DFQATT and CDR2 SNEGSKA (reference sequence). This CDR3 reads CSAFRSLAGEIRFF. Here the CDR3 DNA reads TGCAGTGCTTTCCGCTCCTTAGCGGGAGAAATTCGGTTCTTC.

This chain joins TRBV6-4 and TRBJ2-1; tentative D call: TRBD2 (5 bases). The CDR3 has 16 residues. Per the germline V gene, CDR1 is MRHNA and CDR2 is SNTAGT. Trimming shortened V by 0 bases and J by 0 bases, and 9 bases separated the two germline ends. In DNA form, the CDR3 reads TGTGCCAGCAGTGACTCAGGCGGGCACTCCTACAATGAGCAGTTCTTC. Its translation is CASSDSGGHSYNEQFF.

This chain links TRBV7-9 with TRBJ2-2; TRBD1 is a possible D gene (5 bases). The CDR3 is 15 residues long. CDR1 is SEHNR, CDR2 FQNEAQ, per germline (reference sequence). Trimming took 1 base from V and 3 from J, leaving 9 bases between them. This chain's CDR3 is CASSLVTGDTGELFF. CDR3 DNA sequence: TGTGCCAGCAGCTTAGTTACAGGAGACACCGGGGAGCTGTTTTTT.

This clonotype was seen more than once but under ten times. CDR3 nucleotide sequence: TGTGCCAGTTCATTGCTTACTAACTATGGCTACACCTTC. The encoded protein is CASSLLTNYGYTF. The chain carries TRBV19 and TRBJ1-2; D gene uncertain. The germline V gene encodes CDR1 LNHDA and CDR2 SQIVND (reference sequence). This CDR3 is 13 amino acids long. Trimming shortened V by 8 bases and J by 0 bases, and 10 bases separated the two germline ends.

This clonotype occurred once. This chain links TRBV19 with TRBJ2-3; TRBD2 agrees at 7 bases. The CDR3 has 17 residues. V shed 6 bases, J shed 2 bases, and the junction held 14 bases outside the gene matches. The germline CDR1 and CDR2 sequences are LNHDA and SQIVND (reference sequence). The CDR3 DNA follows: TGTGCCAGTAGAAAAGGGGCGTCTAGCGGACCCACAGATACGCAGTATTTT. This sequence encodes CASRKGASSGPTDTQYF.

The chain combines TRBV27 with TRBJ2-7, with D possibly matching TRBD1 (6 bases). This CDR3 region has 15 residues. CDR1 and CDR2 (germline): MNHEY, SMNVEV (reference sequence). The V end was cut by 5 bases, the J end by 4 bases, with 18 bases between. CDR3 sequence (DNA): TGTGCCAGCAGTAGGGCAGGGGTGAGTCGATACGAGCAGTACTTC. Translating gives CASSRAGVSRYEQYF.

The chain combines TRBV2 with TRBJ2-3; no definite D call. There are 15 residues in the CDR3. The V and J ends lost 4 bases and 0 bases respectively, with 11 bases between them. Germline V lookup: CDR1 SNHLY, CDR2 FYNNEI. Here the CDR3 reads CASSVLSISTDTQYF. Written as DNA, the CDR3 is TGTGCCAGCAGTGTGCTGTCAATTAGCACAGATACGCAGTATTTT.

V is TRBV20-1 and J is TRBJ2-5, with TRBD2 matching 8 bases. Germline V gene sequence: CDR1 DFQATT, CDR2 SNEGSKA (reference sequence). J gave up 1 base and V 1 base, and 8 bases lay outside the gene matches. The CDR3 has 16 amino acids. CDR3 in amino acids: CSARVQREGLQETQYF. DNA for the CDR3: TGCAGTGCTAGAGTCCAACGGGAGGGCCTCCAAGAGACCCAGTACTTC.

This clonotype was counted only a few times. The rearrangement links TRBV28 to TRBJ1-6; D unclear. Trimming left V 6 bases short and J 10 bases short, with 16 bases between. This CDR3 region has 14 residues. The V gene's germline CDR1 is MDHEN and CDR2 SYDVKM. CDR3 in amino acids: CASSPLASRSPLHF. In DNA form, the CDR3 reads TGTGCCAGCAGCCCCCTAGCTAGTAGATCACCCCTCCACTTT.

This clonotype was detected once. The chain employs TRBV6-1 and TRBJ2-7, with TRBD2 matching over 16 bases. This CDR3 comprises 15 residues. Germline CDR1 and CDR2: MNHNS and SASEGT. The V gene end was trimmed by 4 bases and the J gene end by 6 bases; junction bases not matched to a gene: 3. The CDR3 nucleotides read TGTGCCAGCAGTGTGGGACTAGCGGGAGGGCTCGAGCAGTACTTC. Residues: CASSVGLAGGLEQYF.

The chain couples TRBV11-3 to TRBJ2-3, with 10 bases that match TRBD2. V lost 5 bases, J lost 5 bases, and 4 bases stayed unmatched. From germline, CDR1 is SGHNT and CDR2 YENEEA. This CDR3 is 14 amino acids long. The CDR3 loop is CASSPAGGGDTQYF. The CDR3 region has the DNA TGTGCCAGCAGCCCAGCGGGGGGGGGAGATACGCAGTATTTT.

The chain carries TRBV6-1 and TRBJ2-3; the match to TRBD1 covers 8 bases. The CDR3 totals 13 residues. Germline loops: CDR1 MNHNS, CDR2 SASEGT. J gave up 4 bases and V 6 bases, and 3 bases lay outside the gene matches. In DNA, the CDR3 is TGTGCCAGCAGGAACAGGGGGGCAGATACGCAGTATTTT. Amino acids: CASRNRGADTQYF.

This chain joins TRBV19 and TRBJ1-2, with 8 bases lining up with TRBD1. Germline-derived CDR1 and CDR2 are LNHDA and SQIVND (reference sequence). The CDR3 sequence is 16 residues long. The junction had 9 bases not matched to a gene; V was cut back by 3 bases and J by 3 bases. The CDR3 sequence: CASSILQGAVDYGYTF. The CDR3 DNA follows: TGTGCCAGTAGTATTTTGCAGGGGGCGGTCGACTATGGCTACACCTTC. Together with reference TRBV19 and TRBJ1-2, the CDR3 gives the full variable domain: DGGITQSPKYLFRKEGQNVTLSCEQNLNHDAMYWYRQDPGQGLRLIYYSQIVNDFQKGDIAEGYSVSREKKESFPLTVTSAQKNPTAFYLCASSILQGAVDYGYTFGSGTRLTVV.

This clonotype was counted only a few times. This chain links TRBV6-5 with TRBJ1-1; D may be TRBD1 (5 bases). The CDR3 consists of 16 residues. Looked up from germline, CDR1 is MNHEY and CDR2 is SVGAGI. V was pared by 2 bases and J by 3 bases, with 16 bases between. DNA for the CDR3: TGTGCCAGCAGTTACACTCCGGGGGGGAAGGACACTGAAGCTTTCTTT. This sequence encodes CASSYTPGGKDTEAFF.

The chain recombines TRBV11-3 with TRBJ2-6, with D unclear. Trimming cost V 7 bases and J 0 bases, with 16 bases left between them. Germline CDR1 and CDR2: SGHNT and YENEEA. This CDR3 comprises 17 residues. The CDR3 DNA reads as TGTGCCAGCAACCTCGGCAGTTCTCTCTCTGGGGCCAACGTCCTGACTTTC. It yields the protein CASNLGSSLSGANVLTF.